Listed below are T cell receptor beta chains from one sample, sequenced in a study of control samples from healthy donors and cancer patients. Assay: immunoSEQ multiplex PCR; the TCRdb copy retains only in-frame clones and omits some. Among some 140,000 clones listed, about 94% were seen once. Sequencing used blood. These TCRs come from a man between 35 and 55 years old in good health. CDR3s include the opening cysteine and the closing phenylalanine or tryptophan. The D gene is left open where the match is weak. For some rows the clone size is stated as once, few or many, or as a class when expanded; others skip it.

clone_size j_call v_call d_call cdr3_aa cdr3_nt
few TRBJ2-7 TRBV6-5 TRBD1 CASSPSGQGNEQYF TGTGCCAGCAGTCCCTCGGGACAGGGTAACGAGCAGTACTTC
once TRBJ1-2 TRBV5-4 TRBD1 CASRQDRASLYGYTF TGTGCCAGCAGACAGGACAGGGCCTCCCTCTATGGCTACACCTTC
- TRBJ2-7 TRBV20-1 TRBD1 CSAQGASEQYF TGCAGTGCGCAGGGGGCTAGCGAGCAGTACTTC
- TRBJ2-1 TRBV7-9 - CASSLGGKADEQFF TGTGCCAGCAGCTTAGGGGGGAAGGCCGATGAGCAGTTCTTC
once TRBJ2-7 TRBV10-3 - CAISDTYEQYF TGTGCCATCAGTGACACCTACGAGCAGTACTTC
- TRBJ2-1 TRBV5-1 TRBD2 CASSFLAGEGNEQFF TGCGCCAGCAGCTTCCTAGCGGGGGAGGGCAATGAGCAGTTCTTC
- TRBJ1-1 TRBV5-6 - CASRRWNTEAFF TGTGCCAGCAGACGATGGAACACTGAAGCTTTCTTT
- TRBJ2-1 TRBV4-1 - CASSQDGSSYNEQFF TGCGCCAGCAGCCAAGATGGGAGCTCCTACAATGAGCAGTTCTTC
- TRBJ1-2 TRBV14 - CASSQSSANYGYTF TGTGCCAGCAGCCAATCTTCAGCTAACTATGGCTACACCTTC
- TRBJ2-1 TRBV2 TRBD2 CASRVGLAGGNGQFF TGTGCCAGCAGGGTGGGACTAGCGGGGGGGAACGGGCAGTTCTTC
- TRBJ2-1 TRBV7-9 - CASSPEGQYNEQFF TGTGCCAGCAGCCCGGAGGGGCAGTACAATGAGCAGTTCTTC
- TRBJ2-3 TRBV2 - CASIRRVTDTQYF TGTGCCAGCATTCGGCGCGTCACAGATACGCAGTATTTT
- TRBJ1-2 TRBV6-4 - CASSDGGSGDGYTF TGTGCCAGCAGTGATGGAGGATCAGGGGATGGCTACACCTTC
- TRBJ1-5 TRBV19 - CASSSRTDRNNQPQHF TGTGCCAGTAGTTCGAGAACCGACAGAAACAATCAGCCCCAGCATTTT
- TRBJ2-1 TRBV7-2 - CASSLAAESYNEQFF TGTGCCAGCAGCTTAGCGGCAGAGTCCTACAATGAGCAGTTCTTC
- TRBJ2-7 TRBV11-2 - CASSFPMASPSYEQYF TGTGCCAGCAGCTTCCCTATGGCCTCACCATCCTACGAGCAGTACTTC
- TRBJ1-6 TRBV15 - CATSSLGTSPLHF TGTGCCACCAGCTCCTTGGGGACTTCACCCCTCCACTTT
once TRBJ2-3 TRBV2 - CASSEPHMDTQYF TGTGCCAGCAGTGAACCACACATGGATACGCAGTATTTT
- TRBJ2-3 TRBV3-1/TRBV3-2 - CASGEGGGTDTQYF TGTGCCAGCGGGGAGGGGGGGGGCACAGATACGCAGTATTTT
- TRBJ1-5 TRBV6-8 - CASKPTGHVCPCHQPQHF TGTGCCAGCAAACCAACGGGACACGTATGTCCTTGCCATCAGCCCCAGCATTTT
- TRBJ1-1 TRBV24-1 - CATSDTPGRGGEAFF TGTGCCACCAGTGATACCCCGGGGAGGGGCGGTGAAGCTTTCTTT
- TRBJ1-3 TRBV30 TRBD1 CAWHPTGTGSSWRNTIYF TGTGCCTGGCACCCGACCGGGACAGGGTCGTCTTGGAGAAACACCATATATTTT
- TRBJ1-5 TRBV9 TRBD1 CASSAGDRDQPQHF TGTGCCAGCAGCGCTGGGGACAGGGATCAGCCCCAGCATTTT
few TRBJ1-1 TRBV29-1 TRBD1 CSVRDRDSTEAFF TGCAGCGTTAGGGACAGGGACAGCACTGAAGCTTTCTTT
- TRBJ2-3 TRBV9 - CASSVDPGATDTQYF TGTGCCAGCAGCGTAGACCCGGGAGCGACAGATACGCAGTATTTT
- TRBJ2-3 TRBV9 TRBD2 CASSLAGWTDTQYF TGTGCCAGCAGTCTAGCGGGGTGGACAGATACGCAGTATTTT
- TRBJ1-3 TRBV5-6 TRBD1 CASGQAGNTIYF TGTGCCAGCGGACAGGCTGGAAACACCATATATTTT
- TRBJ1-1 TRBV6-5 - CASSYSGWGTEAFF TGTGCCAGCAGTTACTCGGGCTGGGGCACTGAAGCTTTCTTT
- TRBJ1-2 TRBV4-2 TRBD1 CASSPTGGAGYTF TGTGCCAGCAGCCCGACAGGGGGCGCGGGCTACACCTTC
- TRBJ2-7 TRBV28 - CASSLSGLVIPYEQYF TGTGCCAGCAGTTTGTCGGGACTCGTCATCCCCTACGAGCAGTACTTC
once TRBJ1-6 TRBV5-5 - CASSFVDSYNSPLHF TGTGCCAGCAGCTTTGTTGACAGTTATAATTCACCCCTCCACTTT
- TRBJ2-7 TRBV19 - CASSQRPPYEQYF TGTGCCAGTAGCCAGCGGCCTCCCTACGAGCAGTACTTC
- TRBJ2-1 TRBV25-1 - CASSPKASQGGSYNEQFF TGTGCCAGCAGTCCCAAAGCCTCTCAGGGGGGCTCCTACAATGAGCAGTTCTTC